The clone carrying this TCR beta chain was seen repeatedly, ten times or more. The target antigen is unknown. V lost 6 bases and J lost 2, with 8 bases in between. The CDR3 has 12 amino acids. Looked up from germline, CDR1 is MNHEY and CDR2 is SMNVEV (reference sequence). Using its own MiXCR run on the 5' RACE reads, TCRdb lists one record per CDR3 protein. The data show about 210,000 distinct CDR3 sequences, with around 8% seen just once and 4.5% to 5% held by the top ten. These data come from a study of CD8 T cells in ankylosing spondylitis. Study-wide points: Made up of about eight highly homologous variants, a TCR beta motif appeared characteristic of ankylosing spondylitis blood.

This rearrangement joins TRBV27 to TRBJ2-7; no clear D gene. This TCR was recovered from a female donor with ankylosing spondylitis or in good health (not recorded which). The material sequenced was blood, either unsorted or a sorted T cell fraction (not recorded which). This chain's CDR3 is CASRKDPYEQYF. In DNA, the CDR3 is TGTGCCAGCAGAAAGGACCCCTACGAGCAGTACTTC.